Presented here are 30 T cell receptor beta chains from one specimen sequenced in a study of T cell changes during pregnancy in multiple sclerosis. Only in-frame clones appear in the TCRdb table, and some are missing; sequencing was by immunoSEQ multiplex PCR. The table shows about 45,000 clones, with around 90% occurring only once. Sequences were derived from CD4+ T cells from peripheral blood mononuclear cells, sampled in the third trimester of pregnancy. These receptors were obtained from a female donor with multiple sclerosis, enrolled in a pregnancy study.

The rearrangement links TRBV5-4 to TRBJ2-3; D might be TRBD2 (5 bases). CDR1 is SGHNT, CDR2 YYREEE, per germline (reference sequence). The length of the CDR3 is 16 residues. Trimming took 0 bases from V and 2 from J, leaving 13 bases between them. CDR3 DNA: TGTGCCAGCAGCTTGGGCGCGGGCGCCTCCACAGATACGCAGTATTTT. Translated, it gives CASSLGAGASTDTQYF.

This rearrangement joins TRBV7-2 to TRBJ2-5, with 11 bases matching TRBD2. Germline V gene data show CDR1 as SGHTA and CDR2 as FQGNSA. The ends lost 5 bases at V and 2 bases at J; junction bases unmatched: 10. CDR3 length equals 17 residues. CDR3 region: CASSGSGRAFPQETQYF. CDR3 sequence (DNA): TGTGCCAGCAGCGGTAGCGGGAGGGCCTTTCCACAAGAGACCCAGTACTTC.

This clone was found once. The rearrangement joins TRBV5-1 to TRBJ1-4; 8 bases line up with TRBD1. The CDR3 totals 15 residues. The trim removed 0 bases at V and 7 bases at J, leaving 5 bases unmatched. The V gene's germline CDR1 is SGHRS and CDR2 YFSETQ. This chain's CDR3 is CASSLGTGLVEKLFF. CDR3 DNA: TGCGCCAGCAGCTTGGGGACAGGGTTGGTTGAAAAACTGTTTTTT.

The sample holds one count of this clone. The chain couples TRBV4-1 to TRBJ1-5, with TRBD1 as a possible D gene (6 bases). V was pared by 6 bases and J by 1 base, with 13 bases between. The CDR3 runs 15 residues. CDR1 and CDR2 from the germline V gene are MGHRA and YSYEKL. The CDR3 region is CASSLTQGSNQPQHF. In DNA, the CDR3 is TGCGCCAGCAGTCTTACACAGGGAAGCAATCAGCCCCAGCATTTT.

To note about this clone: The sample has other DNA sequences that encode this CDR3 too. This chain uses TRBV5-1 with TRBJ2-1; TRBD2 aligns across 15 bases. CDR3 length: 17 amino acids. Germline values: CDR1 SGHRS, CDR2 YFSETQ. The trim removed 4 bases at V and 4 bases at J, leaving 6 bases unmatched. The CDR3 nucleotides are TGCGCCAGCAGCCTTGATGGACTAGCGGGAGGGTACAATGAGCAGTTCTTC. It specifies CASSLDGLAGGYNEQFF.

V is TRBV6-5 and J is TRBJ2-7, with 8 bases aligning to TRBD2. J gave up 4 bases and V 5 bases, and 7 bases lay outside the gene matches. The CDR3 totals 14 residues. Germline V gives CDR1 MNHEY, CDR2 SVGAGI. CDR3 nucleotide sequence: TGTGCCAGCAGTCTACGGGAGGGCCAATACGAGCAGTACTTC. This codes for CASSLREGQYEQYF.

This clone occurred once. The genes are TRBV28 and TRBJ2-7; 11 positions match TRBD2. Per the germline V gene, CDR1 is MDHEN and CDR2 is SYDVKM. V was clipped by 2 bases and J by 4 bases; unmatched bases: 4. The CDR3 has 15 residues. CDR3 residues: CASSLTSGRIYEQYF. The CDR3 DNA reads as TGTGCCAGCAGTTTAACTAGCGGGAGAATATACGAGCAGTACTTC.

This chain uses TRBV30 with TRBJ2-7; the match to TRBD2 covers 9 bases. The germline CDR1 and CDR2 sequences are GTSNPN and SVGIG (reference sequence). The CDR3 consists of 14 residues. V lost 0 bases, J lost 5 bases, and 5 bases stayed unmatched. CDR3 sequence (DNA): TGTGCCTGGAGTGTTAAGCGGGAGGTCCACGAGCAGTACTTC. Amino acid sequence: CAWSVKREVHEQYF. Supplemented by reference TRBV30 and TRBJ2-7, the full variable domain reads SQTIHQWPATLVQPVGSPLSLECTVEGTSNPNLYWYRQAAGRGLQLLFYSVGIGQISSEVPQNLSASRPQDRQFILSSKKLLLSDSGFYLCAWSVKREVHEQYFGPGTRLTVT.

The CDR3 loop is CASSLAPLAVTSTDTQYF. CDR3 DNA sequence: TGTGCCAGCAGCTTAGCCCCGCTAGCGGTAACTAGCACAGATACGCAGTATTTT. V gene TRBV7-2 combines with J gene TRBJ2-3, with 7 bases that match TRBD2. Trimming cost V 0 bases and J 0 bases; bases outside gene matches: 9. CDR1 is SGHTA and CDR2 is FQGNSA in the germline V gene. This CDR3 has 18 residues.

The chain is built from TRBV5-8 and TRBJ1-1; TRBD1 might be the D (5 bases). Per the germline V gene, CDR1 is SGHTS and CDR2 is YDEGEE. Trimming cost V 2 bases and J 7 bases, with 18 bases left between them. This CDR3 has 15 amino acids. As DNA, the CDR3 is TGTGCCAGCAGCTTTTATTGGAGGGAGCAGGGTGAAGCTTTCTTT. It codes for CASSFYWREQGEAFF.

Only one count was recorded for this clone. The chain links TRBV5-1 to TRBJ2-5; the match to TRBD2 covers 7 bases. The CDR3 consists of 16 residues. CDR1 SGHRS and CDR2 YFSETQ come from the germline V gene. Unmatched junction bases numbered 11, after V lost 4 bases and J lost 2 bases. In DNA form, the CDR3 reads TGCGCCAGCAGCCCACCACTTCTAGCGGAGCAAGAGACCCAGTACTTC. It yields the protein CASSPPLLAEQETQYF. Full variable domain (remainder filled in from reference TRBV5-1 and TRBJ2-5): KAGVTQTPRYLIKTRGQQVTLSCSPISGHRSVSWYQQTPGQGLQFLFEYFSETQRNKGNFPGRFSGRQFSNSRSEMNVSTLELGDSALYLCASSPPLLAEQETQYFGPGTRLLVL.

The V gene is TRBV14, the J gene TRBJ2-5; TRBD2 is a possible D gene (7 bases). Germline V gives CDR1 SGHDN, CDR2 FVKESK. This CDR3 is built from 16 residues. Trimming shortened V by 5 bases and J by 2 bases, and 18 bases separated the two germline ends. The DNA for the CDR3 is TGTGCCAGCAGCACCCGAGGGGGGGAGGTGCAAGAGACCCAGTACTTC. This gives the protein CASSTRGGEVQETQYF.

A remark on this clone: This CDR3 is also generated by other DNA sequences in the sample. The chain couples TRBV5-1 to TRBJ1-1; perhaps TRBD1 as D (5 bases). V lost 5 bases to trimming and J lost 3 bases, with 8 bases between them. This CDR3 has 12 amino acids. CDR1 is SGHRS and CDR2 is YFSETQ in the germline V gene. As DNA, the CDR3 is TGCGCCAGCAGTACAGGATACACTGAAGCTTTCTTT. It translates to CASSTGYTEAFF.

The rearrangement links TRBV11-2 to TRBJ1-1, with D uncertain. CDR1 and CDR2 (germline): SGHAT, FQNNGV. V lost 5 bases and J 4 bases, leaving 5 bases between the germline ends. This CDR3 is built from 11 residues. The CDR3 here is CASSQATEAFF. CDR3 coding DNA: TGTGCCAGCAGCCAAGCCACTGAAGCTTTCTTT.

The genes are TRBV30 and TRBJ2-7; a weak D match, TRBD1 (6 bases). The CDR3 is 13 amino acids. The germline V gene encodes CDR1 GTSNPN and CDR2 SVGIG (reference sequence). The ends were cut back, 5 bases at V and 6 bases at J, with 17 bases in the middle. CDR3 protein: CAWAPDRVGEQYF. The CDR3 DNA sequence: TGTGCCTGGGCCCCGGACAGAGTCGGCGAGCAGTACTTC.

DNA of the CDR3: TGTGCCAGCTCACCACAGCCGGGACAGACCTTCTCTGGAAACACCATATATTTT. Its translation: CASSPQPGQTFSGNTIYF. The chain links TRBV18 to TRBJ1-3; 7 bases align to TRBD1. The J segment lost 0 bases and the V segment lost 1 base, leaving 9 bases of the junction unmatched. The V gene's germline CDR1 is KGHSH and CDR2 LQKENI. CDR3 length: 18 residues.

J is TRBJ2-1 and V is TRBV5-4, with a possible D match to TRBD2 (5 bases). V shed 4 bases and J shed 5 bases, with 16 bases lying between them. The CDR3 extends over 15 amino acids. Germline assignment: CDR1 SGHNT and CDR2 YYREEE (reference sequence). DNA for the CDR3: TGTGCCAGCAGCCCCGCCGGGCGGGCGAACAATGAGCAGTTCTTC. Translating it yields CASSPAGRANNEQFF.

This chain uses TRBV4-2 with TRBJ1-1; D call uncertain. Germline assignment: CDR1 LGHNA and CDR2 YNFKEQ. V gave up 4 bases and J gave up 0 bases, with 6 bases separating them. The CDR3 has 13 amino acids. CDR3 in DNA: TGTGCCAGCAGCCCAATTTTGAACACTGAAGCTTTCTTT. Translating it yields CASSPILNTEAFF.

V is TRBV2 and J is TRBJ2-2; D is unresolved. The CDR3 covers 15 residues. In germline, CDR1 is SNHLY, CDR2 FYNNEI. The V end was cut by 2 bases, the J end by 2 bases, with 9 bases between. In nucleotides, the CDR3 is TGTGCCAGCAGTGAAACCAAAACAAACACCGGGGAGCTGTTTTTT. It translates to CASSETKTNTGELFF.

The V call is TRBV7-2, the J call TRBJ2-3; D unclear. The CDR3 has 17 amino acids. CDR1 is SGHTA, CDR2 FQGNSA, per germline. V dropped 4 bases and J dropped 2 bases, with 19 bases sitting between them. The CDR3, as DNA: TGTGCCAGCAGCTCCCTCGAGATGAAGACTTTCACAGATACGCAGTATTTT. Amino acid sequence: CASSSLEMKTFTDTQYF.

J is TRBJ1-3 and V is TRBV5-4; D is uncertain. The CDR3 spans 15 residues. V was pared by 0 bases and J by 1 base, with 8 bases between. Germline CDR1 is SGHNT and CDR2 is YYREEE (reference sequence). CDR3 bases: TGTGCCAGCAGCTTGGGAACCAGTTCTGGAAACACCATATATTTT. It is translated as CASSLGTSSGNTIYF.

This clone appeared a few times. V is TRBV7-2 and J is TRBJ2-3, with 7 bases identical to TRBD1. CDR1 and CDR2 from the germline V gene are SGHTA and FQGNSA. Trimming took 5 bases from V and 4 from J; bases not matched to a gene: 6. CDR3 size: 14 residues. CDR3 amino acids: CASSRRGQPDTQYF. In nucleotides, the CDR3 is TGTGCCAGCAGCCGCCGGGGACAGCCAGATACGCAGTATTTT.

The CDR3 loop reads CASSQNGQETQYF. Written as DNA, the CDR3 is TGTGCCAGCTCACAAAACGGCCAAGAGACCCAGTACTTC. The V gene is TRBV18, the J gene TRBJ2-5, with D unclear. This CDR3 has 13 amino acids. Trimming removed 4 bases at V and 1 base at J, with 7 bases between. Germline CDR1 is KGHSH and CDR2 is LQKENI.

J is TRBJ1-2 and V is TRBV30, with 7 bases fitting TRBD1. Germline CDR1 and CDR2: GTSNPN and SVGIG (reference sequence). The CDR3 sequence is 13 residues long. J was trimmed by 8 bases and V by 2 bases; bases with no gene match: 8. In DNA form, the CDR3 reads TGTGCCTGGAGTTCTGAGGGGGCGGTAGGCTACACCTTC. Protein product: CAWSSEGAVGYTF.

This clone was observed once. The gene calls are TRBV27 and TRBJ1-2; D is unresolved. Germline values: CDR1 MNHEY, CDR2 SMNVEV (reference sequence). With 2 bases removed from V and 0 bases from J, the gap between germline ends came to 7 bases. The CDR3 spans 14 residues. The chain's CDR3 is CASSLREANYGYTF. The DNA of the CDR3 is TGTGCCAGCAGTTTACGGGAAGCTAACTATGGCTACACCTTC.

The CDR3 spells CASSPQAWEGEYF. The CDR3, as DNA: TGTGCCAGCAGCCCTCAGGCCTGGGAGGGTGAGTACTTC. J is TRBJ2-7 and V is TRBV7-2; 7 nucleotides agree with TRBD2. The V segment lost 5 bases and the J segment 11 bases; nucleotides outside the gene matches: 12. Germline V gene sequence: CDR1 SGHTA, CDR2 FQGNSA. The CDR3 is 13 residues long.

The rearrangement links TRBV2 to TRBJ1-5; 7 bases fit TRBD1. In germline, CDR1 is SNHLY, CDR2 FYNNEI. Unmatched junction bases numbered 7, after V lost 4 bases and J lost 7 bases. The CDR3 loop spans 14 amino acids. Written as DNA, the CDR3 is TGTGCCAGCAGTGGACAGGGTTTTGGGCAGCCCCAGCATTTT. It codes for CASSGQGFGQPQHF.

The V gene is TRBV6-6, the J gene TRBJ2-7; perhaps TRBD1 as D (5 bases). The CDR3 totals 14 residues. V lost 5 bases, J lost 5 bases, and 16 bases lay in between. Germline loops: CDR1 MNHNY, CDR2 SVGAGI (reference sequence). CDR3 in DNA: TGTGCCAGCAGTACCAAGACAGTTTTCGACGAGCAGTACTTC. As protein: CASSTKTVFDEQYF.

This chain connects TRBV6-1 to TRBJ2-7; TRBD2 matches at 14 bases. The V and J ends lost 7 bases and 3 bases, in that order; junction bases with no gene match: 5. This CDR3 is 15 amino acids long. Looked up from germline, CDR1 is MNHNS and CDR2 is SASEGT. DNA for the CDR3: TGTGCCAGCATCATTGGGACTAGCGGGAGCTACGAGCAGTACTTC. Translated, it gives CASIIGTSGSYEQYF.

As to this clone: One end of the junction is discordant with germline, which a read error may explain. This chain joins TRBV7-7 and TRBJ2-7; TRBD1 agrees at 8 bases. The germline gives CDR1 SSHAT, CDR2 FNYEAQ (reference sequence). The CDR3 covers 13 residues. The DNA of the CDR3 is TGTGCTAGCAGCCCCCCAGGGGGCTCCGAGCAGTACTTC. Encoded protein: CASSPPGGSEQYF. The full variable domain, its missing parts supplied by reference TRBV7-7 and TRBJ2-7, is GAGVSQSPRYKVTKRGQDVTLRCDPISSHATLYWYQQALGQGPEFLTYFNYEAQPDKSGLPSDRFSAERPEGSISTLTIQRTEQRDSAMYRCASSPPGGSEQYFGPGTRLTVT.